This T cell receptor (beta chain) was identified in a study of regulatory T cells in long-lasting Graves disease. Arm-PCR with iRepertoire HTBI primers amplified the CDR3 regions for these TCR beta libraries. MiXCR, applied by TCRdb to the multiplex PCR reads, yields one record per CDR3 protein. The table shows about 220,000 distinct CDR3 sequences, with around 19% occurring only once. This clonotype appeared many times. Time point: newly diagnosed GD, antithyroid drugs for less than 3 months. After RNA was extracted from PBMCs, the TCR library was made from it. EDTA tubes received approximately 8.4 milliliters of collected peripheral blood. Losses at the gene ends were 3 bases for V and 1 base for J; bases not matched to a gene: 4. This CDR3 spans 15 amino acids. CDR1 MDHEN and CDR2 SYDVKM come from the germline V gene. These data were likewise used in another study, on T cells in Graves' hyperthyroidism and ophthalmopathy. That source notes: The HTBI primer set was used in a first-round RT-PCR of the TCR CDR3. Ophthalmopathy was model-predicted a median roughly six months pre-onset.

This TCR derives from a woman younger than 45 with Graves disease. Sequenced here: peripheral blood mononuclear cells (PBMCs), sampled at new diagnosis, from a patient treated with antithyroid drugs. V gene TRBV28 combines with J gene TRBJ1-1, with 8 bases identical to TRBD1. The CDR3 region is CASSFWTGRNTEAFF. The CDR3, as DNA: TGTGCCAGCAGTTTTTGGACAGGGAGGAACACTGAAGCTTTCTTT.